This T cell receptor (beta chain) was sequenced in a study of blood T cell repertoires in COVID-19. Background on the study: The samples span acute and convalescent COVID-19 from the United States, Italy and Spain.

Profiled with immunoSEQ multiplex PCR; TCRdb holds only in-frame clones, not every one. The data show around 160,000 clones, about nine tenths seen once. This CDR3 region has 13 residues. Trimming shortened V by 2 bases and J by 4 bases, and 9 bases separated the two germline ends. Germline CDR1 reads MDHEN; CDR2 reads SYDVKM. Sequencing was carried out using peripheral blood. V usage is TRBV28 and J usage is TRBJ2-7; D possibly corresponds to TRBD1 (5 bases). This TCR was recovered from a human donor in a cohort sampled during active COVID-19. CDR3 sequence: CASSLTGPYEQYF. The DNA of the CDR3 is TGTGCCAGCAGTTTAACAGGCCCTTACGAGCAGTACTTC.